This T cell receptor beta chain was observed in a study of cytotoxic CD8 clonotypes in ibrutinib-treated CLL. Whole-study findings and limits: Baseline levels were approached again at progression, after clonality had risen at ibrutinib response. Baseline levels of clonality went above those of age-matched healthy donors and moved with circulating CD8+ T-cell counts. Few clonotypes were public, and these shrank or held steady under treatment.

The CDR3 consists of 14 residues. V lost 6 bases, J lost 4 bases, and 6 bases stayed unmatched. Germline V gene data show CDR1 as SNHLY and CDR2 as FYNNEI. Depth targeted 1 in 200,000 to 1 in 1 million T cells, averaging 10x coverage per clonotype. TCRdb's table, derived via immunoSEQ multiplex PCR, lists solely in-frame clones and lacks some. The data hold more than 45,000 clones, with over 80% observed a single time. Regarding this clone: Antigen specificity is unknown.

The sequenced sample was PBMCs, obtained after 24 months of ibrutinib treatment. The sequence derives from a human donor with chronic lymphocytic leukemia. This chain links TRBV2 with TRBJ2-1, with 7 bases aligning to TRBD1. The CDR3 DNA reads as TGTGCCAGCAGAACCGGGACAGTTTACAATGAGCAGTTCTTC. It is translated as CASRTGTVYNEQFF.